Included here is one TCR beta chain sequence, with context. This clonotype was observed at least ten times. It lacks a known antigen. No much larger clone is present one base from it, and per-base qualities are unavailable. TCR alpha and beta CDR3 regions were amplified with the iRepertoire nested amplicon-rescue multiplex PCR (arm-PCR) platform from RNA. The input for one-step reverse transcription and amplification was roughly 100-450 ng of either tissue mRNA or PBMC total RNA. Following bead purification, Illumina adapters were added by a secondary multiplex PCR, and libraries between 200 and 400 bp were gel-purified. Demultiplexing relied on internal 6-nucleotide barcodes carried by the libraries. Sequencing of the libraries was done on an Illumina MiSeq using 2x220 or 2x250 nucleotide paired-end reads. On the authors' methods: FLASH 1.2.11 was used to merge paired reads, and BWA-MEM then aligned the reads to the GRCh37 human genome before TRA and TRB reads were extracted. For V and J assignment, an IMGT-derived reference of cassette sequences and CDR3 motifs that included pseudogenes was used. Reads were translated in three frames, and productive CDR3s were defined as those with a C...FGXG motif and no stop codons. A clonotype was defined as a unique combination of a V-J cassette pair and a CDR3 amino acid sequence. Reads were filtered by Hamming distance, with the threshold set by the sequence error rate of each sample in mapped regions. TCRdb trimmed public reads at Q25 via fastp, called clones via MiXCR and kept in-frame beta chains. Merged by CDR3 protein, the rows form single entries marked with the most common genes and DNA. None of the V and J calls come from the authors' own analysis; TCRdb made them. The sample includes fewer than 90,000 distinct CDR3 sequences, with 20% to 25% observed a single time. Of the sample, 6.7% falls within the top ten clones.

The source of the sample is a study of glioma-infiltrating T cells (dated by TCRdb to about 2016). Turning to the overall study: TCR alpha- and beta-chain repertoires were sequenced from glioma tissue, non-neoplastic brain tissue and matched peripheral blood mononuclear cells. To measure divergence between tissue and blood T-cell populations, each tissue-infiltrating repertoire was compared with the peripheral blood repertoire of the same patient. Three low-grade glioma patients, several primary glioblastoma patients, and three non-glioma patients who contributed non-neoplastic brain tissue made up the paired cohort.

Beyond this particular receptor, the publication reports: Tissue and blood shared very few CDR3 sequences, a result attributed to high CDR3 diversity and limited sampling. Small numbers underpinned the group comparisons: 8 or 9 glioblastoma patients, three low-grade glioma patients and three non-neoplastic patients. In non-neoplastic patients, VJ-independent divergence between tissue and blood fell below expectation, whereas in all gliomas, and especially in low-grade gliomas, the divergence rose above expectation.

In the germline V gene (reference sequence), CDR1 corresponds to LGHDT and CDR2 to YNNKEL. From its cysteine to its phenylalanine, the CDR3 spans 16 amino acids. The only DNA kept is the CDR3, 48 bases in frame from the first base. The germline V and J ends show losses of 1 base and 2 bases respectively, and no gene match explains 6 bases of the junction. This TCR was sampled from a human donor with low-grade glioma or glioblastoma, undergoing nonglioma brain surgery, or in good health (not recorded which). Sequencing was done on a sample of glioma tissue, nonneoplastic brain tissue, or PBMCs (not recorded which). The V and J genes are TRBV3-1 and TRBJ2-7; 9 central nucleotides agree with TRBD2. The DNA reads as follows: TGTGCCAGCAGCCAAGGTAGCGGGGGAAAAACCTACGAGCAGTACTTC. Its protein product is CASSQGSGGKTYEQYF.